This T cell receptor beta chain was identified during a study of shared clonotypes between healthy human individuals. Here immunoSEQ multiplex PCR was the method, and the copy in TCRdb shows in-frame clones only, minus some. The sample shows more than 2 million clones, 85% to 95% of them seen only once. Germline V gene lookup returns CDR1 SGHNT and CDR2 YENEEA. This CDR3 has 13 residues. V lost 1 base and J 8 bases, leaving 9 bases between the germline ends. Donation came from healthy HIV-negative adults that had no recent acute infections or vaccinations. This clonotype was obtained from a man aged 18-30 years in good health. Sequencing was performed on naive CD4+ T cells sorted from blood. Sample subset: CD45RA+ positively selected. The gene calls are TRBV11-3 and TRBJ2-1; D remains unclear. The DNA for the CDR3 is TGTGCCAGCAGCTTAGCGGTGCACGATGAGCAGTTCTTC. It encodes CASSLAVHDEQFF.